Listed below are T cell receptor beta chains from one sample, sequenced in a study of response to subunit inactivated influenza vaccine. TCRdb used MiXCR to reprocess the RT-PCR reads, holding one entry per CDR3 protein. There are hundreds of thousands of distinct CDR3 sequences in the sample; around 20% occur only once, and 10% lies in the top ten. Sequences were derived from PBMCs from blood, sampled approximately 20 months after vaccination. The origin of the receptors is a man in his fifties or sixties who received an inactivated influenza vaccine. Both conserved end residues are part of each CDR3. D genes are given only for firm matches. Some rows mark clone size as missing; the rest say once, few, many or name a class of expanded clone.

>TRBD1|TRBV3-1|few|TRBJ1-1
TGTGCCAGCAGCCAACGGGACAGGGGAATCGGCGAAGCTTTCTTT
CASSQRDRGIGEAFF
>NA|TRBV28|NA|TRBJ1-2
TGTGCCAGCAGTTTCCAAAACAACTATGGCTACACCTTC
CASSFQNNYGYTF
>NA|TRBV5-1|many|TRBJ2-2
TGCGCCAGCAGACGCGGCCACAGGGATACCGGGGAGCTGTTTTTT
CASRRGHRDTGELFF
>TRBD2|TRBV4-2|NA|TRBJ2-7
TGTGCCAGCAGCCAAGCGAGGTTGACTAGCGGGACAAACGAGCAGTACTTC
CASSQARLTSGTNEQYF
>NA|TRBV6-2/TRBV6-3|NA|TRBJ2-7
TGTGCCAGCAGCTTGGACCAGTCTTGGCAGTACTTC
CASSLDQSWQYF
>TRBD2|TRBV4-2|NA|TRBJ2-2
TGTGCCAGCAGCACTAGCGGGACAGACACCGGGGAGCTGTTTTTT
CASSTSGTDTGELFF
>NA|TRBV5-1|NA|TRBJ2-1
TGCGCCAGCAGCGGTGACAACTACAATGAGCAGTTCTTC
CASSGDNYNEQFF
>NA|TRBV12-3/TRBV12-4|many|TRBJ1-1
TGTGCCAGCGGGAGGCCAGGCATGAACACTGAAGCTTTCTTT
CASGRPGMNTEAFF
>TRBD1|TRBV7-6|many|TRBJ1-6
TGTGCCAGCAGCCCCGGGACAGCAAATAATTCACCCCTCCACTTT
CASSPGTANNSPLHF
>NA|TRBV7-8|NA|TRBJ2-1
TGTGCCAGCAGCAAATCGTCGGGGCAGTTCTTC
CASSKSSGQFF
>TRBD2|TRBV20-1|few|TRBJ2-3
TGCAGTGCTCCCGGGACTAGCGGGGTCACAGATACGCAGTATTTT
CSAPGTSGVTDTQYF
>TRBD1|TRBV5-6|few|TRBJ1-1
TGTGCCAGCAGCAGGGACAGGGGAGGTGTAGTGCGATCTGAAGCTTTCTTT
CASSRDRGGVVRSEAFF
>TRBD2|TRBV3-1|few|TRBJ2-1
TGTGCCAGCAGCCAAGATACAGCGGGGGGTTACAATGAGCAGTTCTTC
CASSQDTAGGYNEQFF
>TRBD2|TRBV4-2|NA|TRBJ2-7
TGTGCCAGCAGCCAAGTCGGTGGACTAGCGAGCGAGCAGTACTTC
CASSQVGGLASEQYF
>NA|TRBV7-2|NA|TRBJ1-2
TGTGCCAGCAGCTTAGGGGGGGGCGGCTATGGCTACACCTTC
CASSLGGGGYGYTF
>NA|TRBV20-1|NA|TRBJ2-3
TGCAGTGCTAGAGTAGCGGAGCCCACAGATACGCAGTATTTT
CSARVAEPTDTQYF
>TRBD2|TRBV20-1|NA|TRBJ2-1
TGCAGTGCTAGGAGGCCGCTAGCGGGACGACTCTACAATGAGCAGTTCTTC
CSARRPLAGRLYNEQFF
>NA|TRBV18|many|TRBJ1-2
TGTGCCAGCTCACCACAGATGAGGAACCCCGAGCGCTATGGCTACACCTTC
CASSPQMRNPERYGYTF
>NA|TRBV10-3|few|TRBJ1-2
TGTGCCATCAGTGAGCCAAGGGCGCGGTATGGCTACACCTTC
CAISEPRARYGYTF
>NA|TRBV6-5|NA|TRBJ2-7
TGTGCCAGCAGTTACTTCCAGGGATACGAGCAGTACTTC
CASSYFQGYEQYF
>NA|TRBV28|few|TRBJ2-2
TGTGCCAGCACCATGCTGGGGGAAGGAGGCACCGGGGAGCTGTTTTTT
CASTMLGEGGTGELFF
>NA|TRBV7-9|many|TRBJ1-1
TGTGCCAGCAGCTTAGGCCCTACTGAAGCTTTCTTT
CASSLGPTEAFF
>TRBD2|TRBV4-2|many|TRBJ2-2
TGTGCCAGCAGCCAGAATGTCCTAGCGGGGAACACCGGGGAGCTGTTTTTT
CASSQNVLAGNTGELFF
>TRBD1|TRBV7-9|few|TRBJ1-1
TGTGCCAGCAGGAAGGACAGGGGGGGTGAAGCTTTCTTT
CASRKDRGGEAFF
>NA|TRBV6-5|NA|TRBJ2-2
TGTGCCAGCAGTTGGACACGAGAAAACACCGGGGAGCTGTTTTTT
CASSWTRENTGELFF
>TRBD1|TRBV5-1|few|TRBJ2-3
TGCGCCAGCAGTTATTGGACAGGGGACGATACGCAGTATTTT
CASSYWTGDDTQYF
>NA|TRBV27|NA|TRBJ1-2
TGTGCCAGCAGTTTCAGGGCAGGGGATTGGGCCAACTATGGCTACACCTTC
CASSFRAGDWANYGYTF
>NA|TRBV7-8|few|TRBJ2-2
TGTGCCAGCAGCTTAGCGTTCTTGGGGGAGCTGTTTTTT
CASSLAFLGELFF
>TRBD1|TRBV6-2/TRBV6-3|NA|TRBJ2-7
TGTGCCAGCAGTTGGCAGGACAGGGGTATGGACGAGCAGTACTTC
CASSWQDRGMDEQYF
>NA|TRBV18|NA|TRBJ1-6
TGTGCCAGCTCACCACCGGGGGGCGTAGCCCTCCACTTT
CASSPPGGVALHF